Included here is one T cell receptor beta chain sequence, with context. This entry comes from a study of CXCR3-negative and CXCR3-positive naive CD8 T cells. Each CD8+ T cell subset was flow-sorted in triplicate. Every sort contained 300,000 cells. Through 5' RACE with UMI labels, the TRB cDNA libraries were prepared. TCRdb processed the 5' RACE reads again and assigns one entry to each CDR3 protein, with no DNA. The sample data list around 140,000 distinct CDR3 sequences. CDR3 size: 15 residues. CDR1 and CDR2 (germline): LGHDT, YNNKEL (reference sequence). The sequenced material came from naive CXCR3- CD8+ T cells from blood. Subset specified: CD45RO-CCR7+CD27+CD95- naive CD8+ T cells lacking CXCR3 (TNR3-). This sequence originates from a human donor in good health. Some clones in this sample may be carry-over from other donors' samples. The chain has TRBV3-1 and TRBJ2-3; as DNA is missing, the TRBD2 call by TCRdb cannot be tested. This chain's CDR3 is CASSQEQGGADTQYF.